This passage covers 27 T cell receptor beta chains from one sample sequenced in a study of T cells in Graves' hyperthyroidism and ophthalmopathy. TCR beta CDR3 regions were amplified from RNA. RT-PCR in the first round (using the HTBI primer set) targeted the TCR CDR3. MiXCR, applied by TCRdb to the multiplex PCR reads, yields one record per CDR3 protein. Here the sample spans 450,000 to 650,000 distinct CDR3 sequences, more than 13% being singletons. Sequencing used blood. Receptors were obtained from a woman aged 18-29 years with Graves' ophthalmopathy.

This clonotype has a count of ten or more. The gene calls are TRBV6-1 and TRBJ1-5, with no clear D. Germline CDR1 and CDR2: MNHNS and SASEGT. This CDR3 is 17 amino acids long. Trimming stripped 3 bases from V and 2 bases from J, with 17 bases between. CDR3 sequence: CASSEPGRVEGNQPQHF. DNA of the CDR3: TGTGCCAGCAGTGAGCCGGGGAGGGTCGAAGGCAATCAGCCCCAGCATTTT.

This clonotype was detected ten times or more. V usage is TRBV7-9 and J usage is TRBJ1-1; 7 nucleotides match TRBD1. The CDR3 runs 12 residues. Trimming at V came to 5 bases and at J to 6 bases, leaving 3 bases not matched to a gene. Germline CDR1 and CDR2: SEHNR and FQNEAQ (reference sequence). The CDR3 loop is CASSPTGSEAFF. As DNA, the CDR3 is TGTGCCAGCAGCCCGACAGGGTCTGAAGCTTTCTTT.

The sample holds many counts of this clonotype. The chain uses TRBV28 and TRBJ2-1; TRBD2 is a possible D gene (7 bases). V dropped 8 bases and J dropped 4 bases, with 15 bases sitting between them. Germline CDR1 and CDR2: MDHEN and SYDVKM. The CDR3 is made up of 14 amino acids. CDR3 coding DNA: TGTGCCAGCTCCAGCGGGACACTTTACAATGAGCAGTTCTTC. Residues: CASSSGTLYNEQFF.

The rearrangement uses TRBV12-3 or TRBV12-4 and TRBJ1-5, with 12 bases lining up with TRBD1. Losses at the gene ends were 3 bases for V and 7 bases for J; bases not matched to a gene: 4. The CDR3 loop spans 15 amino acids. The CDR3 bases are TGTGCCAGCAGTTTCGGGACAGGGGGCAGACAGCCCCAGCATTTT. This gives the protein CASSFGTGGRQPQHF.

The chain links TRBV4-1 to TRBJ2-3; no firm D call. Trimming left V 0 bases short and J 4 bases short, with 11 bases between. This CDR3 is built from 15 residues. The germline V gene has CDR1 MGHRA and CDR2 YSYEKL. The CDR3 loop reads CASSQDPGRADTQYF. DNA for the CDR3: TGCGCCAGCAGCCAAGACCCCGGACGGGCAGATACGCAGTATTTT.

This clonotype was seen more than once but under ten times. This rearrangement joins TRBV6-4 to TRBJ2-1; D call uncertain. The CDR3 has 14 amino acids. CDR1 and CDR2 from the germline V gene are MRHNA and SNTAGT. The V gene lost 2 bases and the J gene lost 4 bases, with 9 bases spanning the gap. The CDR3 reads CASSDPPLYNEQFF. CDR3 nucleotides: TGTGCCAGCAGTGACCCGCCCCTATACAATGAGCAGTTCTTC.

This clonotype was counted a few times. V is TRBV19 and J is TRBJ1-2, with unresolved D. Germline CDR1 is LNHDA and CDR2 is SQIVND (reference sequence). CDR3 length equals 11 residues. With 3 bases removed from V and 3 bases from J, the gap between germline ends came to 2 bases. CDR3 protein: CASSIDYGYTF. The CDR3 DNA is TGTGCCAGTAGTATCGACTATGGCTACACCTTC.

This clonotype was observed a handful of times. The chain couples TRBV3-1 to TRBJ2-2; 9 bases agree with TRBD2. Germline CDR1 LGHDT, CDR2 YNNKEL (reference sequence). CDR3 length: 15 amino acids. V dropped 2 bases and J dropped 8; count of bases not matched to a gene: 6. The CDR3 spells CASSQLILAGGELFF. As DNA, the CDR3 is TGTGCCAGCAGCCAACTCATCCTAGCGGGAGGGGAGCTGTTTTTT. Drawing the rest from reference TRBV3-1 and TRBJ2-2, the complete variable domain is DTAVSQTPKYLVTQMGNDKSIKCEQNLGHDTMYWYKQDSKKFLKIMFSYNNKELIINETVPNRFSPKSPDKAHLNLHINSLELGDSAVYFCASSQLILAGGELFFGEGSRLTVL.

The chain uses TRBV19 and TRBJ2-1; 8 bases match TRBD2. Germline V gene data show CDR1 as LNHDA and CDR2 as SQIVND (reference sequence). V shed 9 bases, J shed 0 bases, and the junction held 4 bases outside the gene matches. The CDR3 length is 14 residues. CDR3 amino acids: CASKRGSSYNEQFF. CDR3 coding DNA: TGTGCCAGCAAGCGGGGGAGCTCCTACAATGAGCAGTTCTTC.

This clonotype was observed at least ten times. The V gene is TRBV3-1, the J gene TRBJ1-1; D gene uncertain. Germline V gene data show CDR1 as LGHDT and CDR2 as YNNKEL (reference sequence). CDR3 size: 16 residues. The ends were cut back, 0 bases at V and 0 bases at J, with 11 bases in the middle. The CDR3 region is CASSQDLLRMNTEAFF. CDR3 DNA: TGTGCCAGCAGCCAAGATTTGCTGAGGATGAACACTGAAGCTTTCTTT.

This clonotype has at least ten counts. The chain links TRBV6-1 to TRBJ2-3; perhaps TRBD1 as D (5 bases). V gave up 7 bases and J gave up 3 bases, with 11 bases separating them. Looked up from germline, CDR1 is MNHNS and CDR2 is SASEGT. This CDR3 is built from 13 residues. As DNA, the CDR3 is TGTGCCAGCAAAAAACAGGTTACAGATACGCAGTATTTT. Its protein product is CASKKQVTDTQYF.

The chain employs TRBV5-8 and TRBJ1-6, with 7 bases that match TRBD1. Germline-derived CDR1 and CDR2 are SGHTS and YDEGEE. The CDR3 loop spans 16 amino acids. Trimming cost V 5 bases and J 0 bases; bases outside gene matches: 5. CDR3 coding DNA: TGTGCCAGCAGGCGGGACAGTTTCTCCTATAATTCACCCCTCCACTTT. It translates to CASRRDSFSYNSPLHF.

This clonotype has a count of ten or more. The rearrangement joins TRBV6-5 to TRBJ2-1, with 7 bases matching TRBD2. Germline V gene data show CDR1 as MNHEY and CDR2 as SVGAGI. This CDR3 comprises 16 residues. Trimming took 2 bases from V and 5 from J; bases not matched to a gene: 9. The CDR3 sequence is CASSYGGEAHHNEQFF. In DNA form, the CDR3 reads TGTGCCAGCAGTTACGGGGGGGAGGCCCATCACAATGAGCAGTTCTTC.

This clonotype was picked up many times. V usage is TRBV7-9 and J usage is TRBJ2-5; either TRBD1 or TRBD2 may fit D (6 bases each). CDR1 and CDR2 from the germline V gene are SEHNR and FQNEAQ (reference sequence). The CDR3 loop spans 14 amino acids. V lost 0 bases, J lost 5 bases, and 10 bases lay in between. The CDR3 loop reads CASSLATGAETQYF. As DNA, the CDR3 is TGTGCCAGCAGCTTAGCGACGGGGGCGGAGACCCAGTACTTC.

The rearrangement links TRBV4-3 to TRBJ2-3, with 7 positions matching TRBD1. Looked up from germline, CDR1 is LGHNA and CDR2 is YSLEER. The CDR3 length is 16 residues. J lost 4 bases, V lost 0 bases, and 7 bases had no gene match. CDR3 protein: CASSQEGGGVADTQYF. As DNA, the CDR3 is TGCGCCAGCAGCCAAGAAGGGGGCGGAGTTGCAGATACGCAGTATTTT.

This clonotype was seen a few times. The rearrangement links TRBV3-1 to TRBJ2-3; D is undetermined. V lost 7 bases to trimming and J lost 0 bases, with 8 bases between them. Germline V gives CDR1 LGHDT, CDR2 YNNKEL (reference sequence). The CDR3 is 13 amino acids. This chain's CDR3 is CASTNPSTDTQYF. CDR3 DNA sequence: TGTGCCAGCACGAACCCCAGCACAGATACGCAGTATTTT.

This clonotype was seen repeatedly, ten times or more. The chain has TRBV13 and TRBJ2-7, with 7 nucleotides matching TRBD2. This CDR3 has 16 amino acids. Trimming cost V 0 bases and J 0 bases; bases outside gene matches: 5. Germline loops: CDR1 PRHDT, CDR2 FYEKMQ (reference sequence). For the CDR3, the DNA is TGTGCCAGCAGCTTAGGTGCTAGCGGTAGCTCCTACGAGCAGTACTTC. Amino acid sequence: CASSLGASGSSYEQYF.

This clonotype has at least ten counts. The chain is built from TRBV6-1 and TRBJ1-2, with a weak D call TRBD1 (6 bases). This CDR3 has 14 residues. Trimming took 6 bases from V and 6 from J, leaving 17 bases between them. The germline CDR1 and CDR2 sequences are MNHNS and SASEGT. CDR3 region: CASSYTLDSDGYTF. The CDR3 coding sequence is TGTGCCAGCAGCTATACCTTGGACAGTGATGGCTACACCTTC.

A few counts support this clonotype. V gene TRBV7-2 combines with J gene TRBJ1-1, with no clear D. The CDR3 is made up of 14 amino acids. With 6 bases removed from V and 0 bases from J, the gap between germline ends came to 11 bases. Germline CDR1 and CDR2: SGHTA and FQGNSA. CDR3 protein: CASSFDSMNTEAFF. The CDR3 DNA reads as TGTGCCAGCAGTTTCGATAGTATGAACACTGAAGCTTTCTTT.

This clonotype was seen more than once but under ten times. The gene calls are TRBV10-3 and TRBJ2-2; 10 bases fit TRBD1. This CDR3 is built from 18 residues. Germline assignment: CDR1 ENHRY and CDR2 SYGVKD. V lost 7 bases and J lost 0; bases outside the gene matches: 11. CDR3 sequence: CAITPGQGPTPNTGELFF. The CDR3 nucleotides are TGTGCCATCACACCGGGACAGGGGCCTACCCCGAACACCGGGGAGCTGTTTTTT.

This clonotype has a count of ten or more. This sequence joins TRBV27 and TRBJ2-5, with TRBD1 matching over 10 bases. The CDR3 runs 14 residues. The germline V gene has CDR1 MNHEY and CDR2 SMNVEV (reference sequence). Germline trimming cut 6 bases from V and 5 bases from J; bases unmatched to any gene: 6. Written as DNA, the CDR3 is TGTGCCAGCAGGATGGGACAGGGGATTGAGACCCAGTACTTC. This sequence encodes CASRMGQGIETQYF.

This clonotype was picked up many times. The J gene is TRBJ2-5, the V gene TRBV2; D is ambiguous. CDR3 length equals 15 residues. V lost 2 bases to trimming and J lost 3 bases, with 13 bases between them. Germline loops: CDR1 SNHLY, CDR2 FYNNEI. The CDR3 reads CASSESATLEETQYF. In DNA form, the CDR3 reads TGTGCCAGCAGTGAATCGGCCACCCTTGAAGAGACCCAGTACTTC. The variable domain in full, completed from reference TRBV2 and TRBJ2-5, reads EPEVTQTPSHQVTQMGQEVILRCVPISNHLYFYWYRQILGQKVEFLVSFYNNEISEKSEIFDDQFSVERPDGSNFTLKIRSTKLEDSAMYFCASSESATLEETQYFGPGTRLLVL.

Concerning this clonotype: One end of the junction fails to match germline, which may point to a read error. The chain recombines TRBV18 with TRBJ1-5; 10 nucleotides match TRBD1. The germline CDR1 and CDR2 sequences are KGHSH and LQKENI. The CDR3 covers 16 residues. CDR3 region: CANSPNGQGGNQPQHF. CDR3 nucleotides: TGTGCCAACTCACCCAATGGACAGGGGGGCAATCAGCCCCAGCATTTT. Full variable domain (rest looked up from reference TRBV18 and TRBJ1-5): NAGVMQNPRHLVRRRGQEARLRCSPMKGHSHVYWYRQLPEEGLKFMVYLQKENIIDESGMPKERFSAEFPKEGPSILRIQQVVRGDSAAYFCANSPNGQGGNQPQHFGDGTRLSIL.

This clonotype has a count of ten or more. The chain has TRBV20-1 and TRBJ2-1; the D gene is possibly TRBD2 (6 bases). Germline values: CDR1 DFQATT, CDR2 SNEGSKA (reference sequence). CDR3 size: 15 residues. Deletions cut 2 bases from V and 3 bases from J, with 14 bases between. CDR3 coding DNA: TGCAGTGCTAGACGACCGGGACTTAACTACAATGAGCAGTTCTTC. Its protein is CSARRPGLNYNEQFF.

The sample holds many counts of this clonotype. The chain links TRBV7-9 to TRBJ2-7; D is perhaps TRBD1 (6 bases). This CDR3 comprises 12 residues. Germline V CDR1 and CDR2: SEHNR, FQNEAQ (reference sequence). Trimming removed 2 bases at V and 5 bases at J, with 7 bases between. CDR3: CASSLNRDEQYF. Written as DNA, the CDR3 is TGTGCCAGCAGCTTAAACAGGGACGAGCAGTACTTC. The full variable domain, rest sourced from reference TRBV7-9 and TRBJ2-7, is DTGVSQNPRHKITKRGQNVTFRCDPISEHNRLYWYRQTLGQGPEFLTYFQNEAQLEKSRLLSDRFSAERPKGSFSTLEIQRTEQGDSAMYLCASSLNRDEQYFGPGTRLTVT.

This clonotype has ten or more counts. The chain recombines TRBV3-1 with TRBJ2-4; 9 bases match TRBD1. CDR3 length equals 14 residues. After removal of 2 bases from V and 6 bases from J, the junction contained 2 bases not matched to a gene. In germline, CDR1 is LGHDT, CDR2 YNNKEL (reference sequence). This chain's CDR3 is CASSQRGQGNIQYF. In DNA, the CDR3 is TGTGCCAGCAGCCAAAGGGGACAGGGAAACATTCAGTACTTC.

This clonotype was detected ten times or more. The CDR3 DNA is TGTGCCAGCACGACCGGGACAGGGTATTACAATGAGCAGTTCTTC. This sequence encodes CASTTGTGYYNEQFF. V and J are TRBV27 and TRBJ2-1; 9 bases agree with TRBD1. Per the germline V gene, CDR1 is MNHEY and CDR2 is SMNVEV (reference sequence). The CDR3 covers 15 residues. V lost 7 bases and J lost 4; bases outside the gene matches: 8.